This T cell receptor (beta chain) was sequenced in a study of patients and donors after allogeneic stem cell transplantation. The CDR3 totals 14 residues. Per germline, CDR1 LGHNA and CDR2 YSLEER. The ends were cut back, 1 base at V and 13 bases at J, with 14 bases in the middle. TCRdb reprocessed the RT-PCR reads via MiXCR and lists one record per CDR3 protein. The sample lists approximately 98,000 distinct CDR3 sequences, 35% occurring once. About this clonotype itself: As the CDR3 is not closed by the conserved phenylalanine or tryptophan, this likely results from a read error.

The sequenced sample consisted of blood, either unsorted or a sorted T cell fraction (not recorded which). The sequence was obtained from a human donor who was either an allogeneic HSCT recipient or a stem cell or donor lymphocyte infusion donor (not recorded which). It is not recorded whose cells these are; they may come from a transplant donor. V and J are TRBV4-3 and TRBJ1-6; D is uncertain. For the CDR3, the DNA is TGCGCCAGCAGCCAAGGGGTCAGTACTCCTCCCCTCCACTTG. Amino acid sequence: CASSQGVSTPPLHL.